This TCR beta chain was retrieved from a study of T-cell memory formation after mild COVID-19. This CDR3 region has 15 residues. J gave up 3 bases and V 2 bases, and 3 bases lay outside the gene matches. Germline V lookup: CDR1 SEHNR, CDR2 FQNEAQ (reference sequence). Comments on this clonotype: Antigen specificity is unknown.

TCRdb redid the calling of the 5' RACE reads with MiXCR, one entry per CDR3 protein. The sample carries about 560,000 distinct CDR3 sequences, 15% to 20% recorded once. Overall study findings and caveats: Clones that contracted clustered mainly in CM and EM if CD4+ and in EMRA if CD8+. Nothing showed for sure that second-wave clones peaking on day 37 were SARS-CoV-2 specific.

Input material: PBMCs or a T cell subset sorted from them (not recorded which). This chain connects TRBV7-9 to TRBJ2-3, with 9 bases aligning to TRBD2. This TCR was recovered from an adult woman who had mild COVID-19 (a few samples of this study predate the infection). Cell type and time point are not known. The CDR3 loop is CASSLKRGATDTQYF. CDR3 in DNA: TGTGCCAGCAGCTTAAAGCGGGGGGCTACAGATACGCAGTATTTT.